This T cell receptor (beta chain) was recorded in a study of blood T cell repertoires in COVID-19. Across the whole study: Specimens from acute and convalescent COVID-19 originated in the United States, Italy and Spain. From T cells, B-cell-depleted T cells, or PBMCs came the material, which was cDNA or gDNA.

Per the original data handling: Estimation of nucleated cell counts was performed using reference gene primer amplification. Produced via immunoSEQ multiplex PCR; TCRdb's table is partial and in-frame only. That table gives V, J and clone size, and the DNA gave D and trimming. The profile covers around 300,000 clones, with approximately 88% appearing a single time and less than 1% taken by the ten largest. Trimming stripped 2 bases from V and 7 bases from J, with 14 bases between. Per the germline V gene, CDR1 is SGHTA and CDR2 is FQGNSA. The CDR3 loop spans 15 amino acids. J is TRBJ1-4 and V is TRBV7-2, with D perhaps TRBD1 (5 bases). The receptor was isolated from a woman aged 35 to 49 who had recovered from COVID-19. Sequencing used peripheral blood. This CDR3 reads CASSLLSGVGEKLFF. The CDR3 region has the DNA TGTGCCAGCAGCTTATTGTCGGGGGTGGGTGAAAAACTGTTTTTT.